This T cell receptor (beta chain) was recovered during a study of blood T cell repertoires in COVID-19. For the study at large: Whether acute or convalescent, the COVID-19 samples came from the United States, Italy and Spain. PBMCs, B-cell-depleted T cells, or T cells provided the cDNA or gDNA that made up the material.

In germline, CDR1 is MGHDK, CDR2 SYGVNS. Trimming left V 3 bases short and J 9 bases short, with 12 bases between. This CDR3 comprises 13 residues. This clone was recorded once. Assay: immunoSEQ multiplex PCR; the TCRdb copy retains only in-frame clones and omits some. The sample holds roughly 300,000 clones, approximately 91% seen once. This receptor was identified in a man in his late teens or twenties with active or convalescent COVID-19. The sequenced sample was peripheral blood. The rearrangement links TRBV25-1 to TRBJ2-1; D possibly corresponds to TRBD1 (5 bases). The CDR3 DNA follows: TGTGCCAGCAGTGACTCCCAGGGCCCTGAGCAGTTCTTC. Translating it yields CASSDSQGPEQFF. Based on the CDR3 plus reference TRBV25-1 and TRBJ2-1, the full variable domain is EADIYQTPRYLVIGTGKKITLECSQTMGHDKMYWYQQDPGMELHLIHYSYGVNSTEKGDLSSESTVSRIRTEHFPLTLESARPSHTSQYLCASSDSQGPEQFFGPGTRLTVL.